This T cell receptor beta chain was identified during a study of Graves' ophthalmopathy and Graves' hyperthyroidism (dated by TCRdb to the late 2010s). About the investigation overall: Peripheral blood samples were taken at the time of initial diagnosis, before any treatment was given. TCR beta repertoire signatures were used to distinguish Graves' ophthalmopathy from Graves' hyperthyroidism and to predict progression to ophthalmopathy. In total, around 140 blood samples were TCR-sequenced: 40 to 45 ophthalmopathy, some 72 hyperthyroidism and roughly 17 hyperthyroidism-to-ophthalmopathy patients. To explore V-J signatures distinguishing ophthalmopathy from hyperthyroidism, a discovery set of approximately 100 patients (roughly 45 ophthalmopathy, some 55 stable hyperthyroidism) was enrolled. For independent validation, a separate cohort was made up of roughly 19 hyperthyroidism patients plus 17 patients who later progressed from hyperthyroidism to ophthalmopathy. In roughly 6 hyperthyroidism patients, T-cell repertoires of thyroid tissue and blood were compared. Once sampling was done, hyperthyroidism patients were given methimazole at a starting dose of 30 mg daily, while ophthalmopathy patients were given high-dose intravenous methylprednisolone. What the authors observed across the whole study: Among expanded thyroid clonotypes with frequency above 0.001, most also showed up in blood, which suggests that blood repertoires may reflect the thyroid immune response. In cross-validation, the 13-signature model distinguished ophthalmopathy from stable hyperthyroidism with nearly 90% sensitivity and approximately 81% specificity, and in the test set the corresponding values were roughly 80% and 76%. In validation, the model predicted ophthalmopathy progression with about 70% sensitivity and around 72% specificity; fewer than 15 predicted patients were CT-confirmed with GO in a median of approximately 6.5 months. Sample size was not predetermined statistically, and investigators were not blinded to group allocation.

The ophthalmopathy patients had moderately to severely active disease, with a Clinical Activity Score of 3 or higher, a NOSPECS grade of 4 or higher, and a disease duration of less than 3 months. Patients with other autoimmune diseases, uncontrolled infections, pregnancy or lactation were excluded from the study. Clinical symptoms, serum thyroxine, TRAb, thyroid ultrasound and orbital computed tomography formed the basis of the diagnosis. Using Ficoll-Paque density gradient centrifugation, PBMCs were isolated from less than 13 ml of fresh peripheral blood. Total RNA was extracted using Trizol reagent, and RNA quality was checked on an Agilent 2100 Bioanalyzer. The CDR1 and CDR2 encoded by the germline V gene (reference sequence) are LNHDA and SQIVND. V is pared back by 1 base and J by 4 bases, with 7 bases lying between the germline termini. Reading from cysteine to phenylalanine, the CDR3 counts 14 amino acids. Kept here is only the CDR3 DNA, which spans 42 bases and is read in frame from base 1.

With regard to this clonotype: No antigen is known for it. Qualities for individual bases were not recorded, and no much larger clone is one base off.

For repertoire sequencing, the TCR beta CDR3 regions were amplified from RNA transcripts. The first round of RT-PCR was done with HTBI primers and the Qiagen OneStep RT-PCR kit, and was followed by a second round of multiplex PCR, then size selection and purification. The libraries underwent paired-end sequencing with 100 bp reads on an Illumina HiSeq2000. In the original analysis: SOAPnuke was used to process the reads, removing any read that contained adapters or uncalled bases, had a mean Phred below 15, or lacked an exact match to the constant primer or identifier. High-quality paired reads were merged with COPE v1.2.5. Each unique nucleotide sequence was treated as a clonotype, and MiTCR v1.1 was used to align the clonotypes to the IMGT TRB V, D and J references. The analysis was limited to V-J combinations with a frequency above 0.0001, which together covered 99.2% of repertoires. For each V-J combination, a TCR clonal expansion and chaos score was defined as F50 clonal expansion divided by the chaos observed in the TCRdist matrix. Welch's t-statistics and random forest were used to narrow the features down to more than 10 V-J combinations, which were then fed into a naive Bayes classifier. The similarity between thyroid and blood repertoires was quantified using the Morisita-Horn index. Clones were called with MiXCR by TCRdb after fastp trimmed the public reads at Q25, and only in-frame beta chains were retained. CDR3 protein duplicates are merged, each entry listing the most common genes and DNA. These V and J calls rely on TCRdb rather than the paper's analysis. This sample comprises 650,000 to 800,000 distinct CDR3 sequences, over 40% of them detected only once. Over 2.5% of the sample belongs to the ten largest clones.

Sequenced input: peripheral blood. The receptor was isolated from an adult man with Graves' ophthalmopathy. The chain links TRBV19 with TRBJ1-4, with the D gene not clear enough to name. The CDR3 region: CASSIALNNEKLFF. The nucleotides read TGTGCCAGTAGTATAGCCCTGAATAATGAAAAACTGTTTTTT.